Reported below is one TCR beta chain. What it recognizes is unknown. The table came from immunoSEQ multiplex PCR; TCRdb's copy has only in-frame clones and leaves some out. The table lists 120,000 or so clones, about 90% of them singletons. Germline V CDR1 and CDR2: SGHDT, YYEEEE. The CDR3 consists of 16 residues. Trimming left V 4 bases short and J 3 bases short, with 14 bases between. The sample belongs to a study of T cell responses to AZD1222 COVID-19 vaccine. Study-level results: Targets within unmutated variant regions were reportedly found for nearly half of spike-specific TCRs. Spike-specific TCR breadth and depth were elevated following two AZD1222 doses. All repertoire sampling was performed exclusively after the peak T cell response.

The clonotype originates from an adult in good health. The chain carries TRBV5-6 and TRBJ1-6; no reliable D call. The material sequenced was peripheral blood, taken on day 0 of AZD1222 vaccination. The CDR3 region has the DNA TGTGCCAGCAGCCCAGCACTCGTTGGCTATAATTCACCCCTCCACTTT. This encodes CASSPALVGYNSPLHF.